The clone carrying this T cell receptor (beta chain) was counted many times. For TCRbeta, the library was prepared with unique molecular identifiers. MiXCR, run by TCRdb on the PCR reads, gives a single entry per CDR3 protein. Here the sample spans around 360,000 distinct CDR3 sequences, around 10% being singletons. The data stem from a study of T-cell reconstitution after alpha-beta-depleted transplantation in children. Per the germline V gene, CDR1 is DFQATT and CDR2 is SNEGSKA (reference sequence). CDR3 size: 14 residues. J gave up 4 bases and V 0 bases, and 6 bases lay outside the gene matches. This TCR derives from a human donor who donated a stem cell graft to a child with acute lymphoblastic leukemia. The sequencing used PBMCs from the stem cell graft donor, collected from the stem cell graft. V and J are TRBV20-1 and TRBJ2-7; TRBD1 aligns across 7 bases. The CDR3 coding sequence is TGCAGTGCTAGAGATCGAAAGGGGGCTTACGAGCAGTACTTC. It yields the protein CSARDRKGAYEQYF.